This entry lists 17 T cell receptor beta chains sequenced from one sample in a study of T cell responses to AZD1222 COVID-19 vaccine (dated by TCRdb to about 2021). Preparation of the library involved the immunoSEQ multiplex PCR assay. This immuneACCESS table, as held by TCRdb, lists in-frame sequences with V and J called but not all clones. Of the missing ones, under half trace to an unresolved V gene in checked studies; the others have no known cause. In this sample the table shows 110,000 to 150,000 clones, 90% to 95% of which occur a single time. The ten largest make up approximately 12% of the sample. The time point tag for this specimen amounts to: sample from adult after SARS-CoV-2 infection, after symptom onset. The sequences come from peripheral blood, collected after recovery from COVID-19. The receptors here all came from an adult who had recovered from COVID-19.

This rearrangement joins TRBV28 to TRBJ1-5; TRBD1 might be the D (6 bases). The length of the CDR3 is 16 residues. CDR1 and CDR2 from the germline V gene are MDHEN and SYDVKM. V lost 5 bases to trimming and J lost 2 bases, with 16 bases between them. In nucleotides, the CDR3 is TGTGCCAGCAGTAAAACAGGGTGGTGGGGCAATCAGCCCCAGCATTTT. Protein product: CASSKTGWWGNQPQHF.

V usage is TRBV2 and J usage is TRBJ1-1; 7 bases agree with TRBD1. This CDR3 region has 13 residues. Per germline, CDR1 SNHLY and CDR2 FYNNEI. With V trimmed by 10 bases and J by 3 bases, 8 bases remained unmatched. CDR3 loop: CANMRGQDTEAFF. The CDR3 nucleotides read TGTGCCAACATGAGGGGGCAGGACACTGAAGCTTTCTTT.

This clone was observed once. The chain uses TRBV5-1 and TRBJ2-5; D might be TRBD2 (6 bases). The V and J ends lost 0 bases and 3 bases respectively, with 9 bases between them. Germline CDR1 and CDR2: SGHRS and YFSETQ. This CDR3 comprises 14 residues. In DNA, the CDR3 is TGCGCCAGCAGCTTGGGGACTACAGAAGAGACCCAGTACTTC. It codes for CASSLGTTEETQYF.

In the case of this clone: This same CDR3 is encoded by further DNA sequences in the sample. The chain has TRBV19 and TRBJ2-7; TRBD1 matches at 7 bases. Germline assignment: CDR1 LNHDA and CDR2 SQIVND (reference sequence). This CDR3 is 14 amino acids long. Unmatched junction bases numbered 2, after V lost 1 base and J lost 2 bases. The CDR3, as DNA: TGTGCCAGTAGTATAGGGACAGGCCCCTACGAGCAGTACTTC. Translation: CASSIGTGPYEQYF. The full variable domain, rest sourced from reference TRBV19 and TRBJ2-7, is DGGITQSPKYLFRKEGQNVTLSCEQNLNHDAMYWYRQDPGQGLRLIYYSQIVNDFQKGDIAEGYSVSREKKESFPLTVTSAQKNPTAFYLCASSIGTGPYEQYFGPGTRLTVT.

The chain uses TRBV28 and TRBJ2-3; D call uncertain. V was cut by 6 bases and J by 3 bases, with 16 bases left in between. Per the germline V gene, CDR1 is MDHEN and CDR2 is SYDVKM. There are 15 residues in the CDR3. The CDR3 DNA sequence: TGTGCCAGCAGCCTGACAATAGAGGAAACAGATACGCAGTATTTT. As protein: CASSLTIEETDTQYF.

The chain employs TRBV5-4 and TRBJ2-2, with 10 bases lining up with TRBD1. V trimming: 7 bases; J trimming: 7 bases; junction bases outside the gene matches: 7. Germline V lookup: CDR1 SGHNT, CDR2 YYREEE (reference sequence). The CDR3 is 14 residues long. CDR3 region: CASRRQGAGGELFF. In DNA, the CDR3 is TGTGCCAGCCGCAGACAGGGGGCCGGCGGGGAGCTGTTTTTT.

The gene calls are TRBV28 and TRBJ2-3; 9 nucleotides line up with TRBD2. Germline V gene data show CDR1 as MDHEN and CDR2 as SYDVKM. V was clipped by 5 bases and J by 0 bases; unmatched bases: 9. The CDR3 runs to 17 residues. Here the CDR3 reads CASSPTSGTASTDTQYF. CDR3 nucleotide sequence: TGTGCCAGCAGTCCGACTAGCGGTACCGCTAGCACAGATACGCAGTATTTT. The full variable domain, its missing parts supplied by reference TRBV28 and TRBJ2-3, is DVKVTQSSRYLVKRTGEKVFLECVQDMDHENMFWYRQDPGLGLRLIYFSYDVKMKEKGDIPEGYSVSREKKERFSLILESASTNQTSMYLCASSPTSGTASTDTQYFGPGTRLTVL.

CDR3 residues: CASSLPGLFGNEQFF. The CDR3 DNA follows: TGTGCCAGCAGTTTACCGGGCCTCTTTGGGAATGAGCAGTTCTTC. The chain carries TRBV28 and TRBJ2-1; D not resolved. The germline gives CDR1 MDHEN, CDR2 SYDVKM. The CDR3 has 15 amino acids. The V and J ends lost 2 bases and 7 bases respectively, with 15 bases between them.

V gene TRBV4-1 combines with J gene TRBJ1-5; D is perhaps TRBD1 (5 bases). V gave up 1 base and J gave up 1 base, with 14 bases separating them. CDR3 length: 17 amino acids. The germline V gene has CDR1 MGHRA and CDR2 YSYEKL. CDR3 region: CASSQVIGTSSNQPQHF. DNA for the CDR3: TGCGCCAGCAGCCAAGTAATAGGGACGTCGAGCAATCAGCCCCAGCATTTT.

The V gene is TRBV4-1, the J gene TRBJ2-5; D call uncertain. Germline CDR1 MGHRA, CDR2 YSYEKL. The V gene lost 5 bases and the J gene lost 1 base, with 11 bases spanning the gap. This CDR3 is built from 14 residues. The CDR3 DNA is TGCGCCAGCAGCAGTGGGCCCTTCCAAGAGACCCAGTACTTC. Its protein is CASSSGPFQETQYF.

The chain has TRBV19 and TRBJ2-7; TRBD1 matches 8 bases. The CDR3 consists of 16 residues. Germline V CDR1 and CDR2: LNHDA, SQIVND (reference sequence). V was pared by 6 bases and J by 0 bases, with 10 bases of the junction left unmatched. The CDR3 reads CASSRTGKFSSYEQYF. The CDR3 DNA is TGTGCCAGTAGCAGGACAGGGAAATTCAGCTCCTACGAGCAGTACTTC.

The chain links TRBV19 to TRBJ1-2; D ambiguous. CDR1 and CDR2 (germline): LNHDA, SQIVND (reference sequence). The CDR3 consists of 14 residues. V dropped 0 bases and J dropped 5 bases, with 10 bases sitting between them. CDR3 DNA: TGTGCCAGTAGTATAGATGCAGTGGCGTATGGCTACACCTTC. This gives the protein CASSIDAVAYGYTF.

The J gene is TRBJ2-7, the V gene TRBV2; D is perhaps TRBD2 (6 bases). CDR1 SNHLY and CDR2 FYNNEI come from the germline V gene. The CDR3 sequence is 11 residues long. Trimming cost V 10 bases and J 6 bases, with 13 bases left between them. The CDR3 sequence is CATTTSSEQYF. The CDR3 DNA follows: TGTGCCACCACGACTAGTAGCGAGCAGTACTTC.

The chain recombines TRBV6-5 with TRBJ1-2; 7 bases map to TRBD1. V shed 6 bases and J 4 bases; nucleotides not matched to a gene: 5. Germline V gives CDR1 MNHEY, CDR2 SVGAGI. CDR3 length equals 13 residues. The CDR3 loop reads CASRRGQLYGYTF. DNA of the CDR3: TGTGCCAGCAGGAGGGGGCAGCTCTATGGCTACACCTTC.

The chain uses TRBV19 and TRBJ2-2, with a weak D call TRBD2 (6 bases). V lost 6 bases, J lost 4 bases, and 15 bases lay in between. This CDR3 is 15 amino acids long. Per germline, CDR1 LNHDA and CDR2 SQIVND (reference sequence). CDR3 protein: CASREGAVFTGELFF. As DNA, the CDR3 is TGTGCCAGTAGGGAGGGAGCAGTTTTCACCGGGGAGCTGTTTTTT.

The J gene is TRBJ1-1, the V gene TRBV28; tentatively, D is TRBD1 (5 bases). Germline values: CDR1 MDHEN, CDR2 SYDVKM. This CDR3 spans 15 amino acids. Trimming cost V 2 bases and J 4 bases, with 14 bases left between them. This chain's CDR3 is CASSLGKPGGTEAFF. The CDR3 DNA reads TGTGCCAGCAGTTTAGGTAAGCCCGGGGGCACTGAAGCTTTCTTT.

This clone was detected once. This chain connects TRBV5-1 to TRBJ2-5, with 10 bases fitting TRBD2. V shed 5 bases and J 1 base; nucleotides not matched to a gene: 8. This CDR3 is built from 16 residues. CDR1 is SGHRS, CDR2 YFSETQ, per germline. For the CDR3, the DNA is TGCGCCAGCAGGTTCGGACTAGCGGAGTTCCAAGAGACCCAGTACTTC. Amino acid sequence: CASRFGLAEFQETQYF.